This section outlines one T cell receptor (beta chain) sequence together with its context. Antigen specificity is unknown. TCRdb passed the reads through MiXCR, listing each CDR3 protein once. The sample consists of approximately 390,000 distinct CDR3 sequences, approximately 30% of them appearing once. The sample originates from a study of T cell repertoires in cytomegalovirus infection. General observations from the study: The ex vivo response was dominated by HLA-C-restricted CMV-specific TCR beta clonotypes.

Sequenced here: cultured PBMCs, sampled from culture after CMV antigen stimulation. The sequence was obtained from a human donor in good health (CMV status not recorded). Some clones in this sample may be carry-over from other donors' samples.

In DNA, the CDR3 is TGTGCCAGCAGCTTCCCCCCAGGGGGAAGAACCGGGGAGCTGTTTTTT. It specifies CASSFPPGGRTGELFF. The J gene is TRBJ2-2, the V gene TRBV7-4, with 7 positions matching TRBD1. The CDR3 is 16 amino acids. Germline V gene sequence: CDR1 SGHVT, CDR2 SQSDAQ. With 3 bases clipped from V and 5 bases from J, the junction kept 9 bases outside the gene matches.